This entry concerns a single T cell receptor (beta chain). Its antigen is not identified. TCRdb independently ran MiXCR on the reads; one entry per CDR3 protein. The top ten clones hold more than 35% of a sample with under 150,000 distinct CDR3 sequences, 30% to 35% of them seen once. This specimen comes from a study of T cell repertoires in cytomegalovirus infection. The V and J ends lost 0 bases and 5 bases respectively, with 11 bases between them. This CDR3 region has 15 residues. Germline V gives CDR1 SGHKS, CDR2 YYEKEE (reference sequence). Sequenced material: CD8+ T cells from cultured PBMCs, taken from culture after CMV antigen stimulation. The receptor was derived from a human donor in good health (CMV status not recorded). Some clones in this sample may be carry-over from other donors' samples. The chain employs TRBV5-5 and TRBJ2-2, with D hard to call. The CDR3 is CASSLGSASTGELFF. The CDR3 DNA follows: TGTGCCAGCAGCTTGGGGTCGGCGTCGACCGGGGAGCTGTTTTTT.